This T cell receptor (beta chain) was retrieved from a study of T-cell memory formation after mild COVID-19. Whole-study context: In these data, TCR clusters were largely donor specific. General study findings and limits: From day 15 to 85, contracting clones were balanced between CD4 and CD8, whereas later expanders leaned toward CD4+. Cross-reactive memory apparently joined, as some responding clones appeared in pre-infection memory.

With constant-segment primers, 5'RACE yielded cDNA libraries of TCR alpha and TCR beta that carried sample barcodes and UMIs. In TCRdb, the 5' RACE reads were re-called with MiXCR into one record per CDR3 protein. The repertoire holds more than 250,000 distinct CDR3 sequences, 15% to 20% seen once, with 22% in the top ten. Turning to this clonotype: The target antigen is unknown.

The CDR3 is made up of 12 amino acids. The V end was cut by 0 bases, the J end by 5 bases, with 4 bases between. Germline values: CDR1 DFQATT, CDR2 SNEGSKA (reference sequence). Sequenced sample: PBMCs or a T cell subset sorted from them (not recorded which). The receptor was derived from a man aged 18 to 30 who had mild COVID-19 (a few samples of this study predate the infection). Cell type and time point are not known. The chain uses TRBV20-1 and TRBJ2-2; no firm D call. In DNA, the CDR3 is TGCAGTGCTAGAGAGATAACCGGGGAGCTGTTTTTT. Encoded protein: CSAREITGELFF.